This T cell receptor (beta chain) was identified during a study of T cell responses to AZD1222 COVID-19 vaccine. Overall study results and limits: Donors were largely white British and mainly female; clonal diversity was possibly underestimated.

The CDR3 spans 14 residues. Germline CDR1 and CDR2: SGHRS and YFSETQ. Deletions cut 5 bases from V and 1 base from J, with 12 bases between. Notes on this clone: Its cognate antigen is unknown.

Produced via immunoSEQ multiplex PCR; TCRdb's table is partial and in-frame only. There are about 85,000 clones in the sample; 86% occur only once, and 7% lies in the top ten. Sequenced material: peripheral blood, taken on day 0 of AZD1222 vaccination. This clonotype was obtained from an adult in good health. The chain employs TRBV5-1 and TRBJ1-2, with D tentatively TRBD1 (5 bases). CDR3: CASSPDSLNYGYTF. CDR3 sequence (DNA): TGCGCCAGCAGTCCCGACAGCCTTAACTATGGCTACACCTTC.